What follows describes a single TCR beta chain. Its antigen is currently not known. The input lacks base qualities; no much larger clone sits a single base away. This record comes from a study of blood T cell repertoires in COVID-19 (TCRdb year 2020). In terms of the full investigation: The collaborator samples originated in the United States, Italy and Spain and spanned the acute and convalescent phases of COVID-19. The prospective study material was composed of cDNA or gDNA derived from T cells, B-cell-depleted T cells, or PBMCs. A de-identified subject ID, COVID-19 status, age in years and sex were almost always included in the sample metadata. The repertoires were released in a freely available public database intended as a resource for research on the immune response to SARS-CoV-2. Subjects who had been exposed to COVID-19, were actively infected with it, or had recovered from it provided the deeply sampled blood TCRbeta repertoires that made up the dataset. Samples were obtained from the ongoing ImmuneRACE study (first 160 participants) and from 1,000 to 1,500 subjects provided by 6 global collaborators. Where available, HLA class I and class II types were taken from metadata supplied by the sample provider and were not determined by assay-based typing.

The paper as a whole reports these results and caveats: The quantity of clinical and demographic metadata differed by source and by participant and was supplied without curation.

TCRbeta CDR3 regions were amplified from genomic DNA using the immunoSEQ Assay, a bias-controlled multiplex PCR. In the source study's methods: The number of nucleated cells in each sample was estimated from the amplification of reference gene primers within the assay. Sequence reads were collapsed and filtered to measure the absolute abundance of every unique TCRbeta CDR3 rearrangement. For each sample, productive Simpson clonality was calculated as the square root of Simpson's diversity index across productive rearrangements. TCRdb provides this immuneACCESS table in a form limited to in-frame rearrangements. Some clones are lacking; in checked studies, under half of them reflect an unresolved V gene, and why the rest are absent is not known. V and J calls and clone size are those listed in that table; D and trimming were worked out from the DNA. Here the sample has about 260,000 clones; 88% occur a single time. The ten top clones hold about 4% of the sample.

In the germline V gene (reference sequence), CDR1 corresponds to SGHKS and CDR2 to YYEKEE. The CDR3 covers 13 residues, taking in both the cysteine and the phenylalanine. The entry retains the CDR3 DNA only, 39 bases that are in frame from base 1. After removal of 3 bases from V and 3 bases from J, the junction retains 2 bases not matched to a gene. Samples from volunteer blood donors who had recovered from COVID-19 were contributed by a second Seattle source. The collaborating institutions used their own protocols to collect whole blood in K2EDTA tubes. For TCRbeta analysis, collaborators shipped samples in one of three forms: frozen whole blood, isolated PBMCs, or DNA extracted from either of those sample types.

Recombination joined TRBV5-5 with TRBJ2-7, with 8 central nucleotides matching TRBD1. The sequence was collected from a man aged 55 to 69 who had recovered from COVID-19. The sample consisted of peripheral blood. The CDR3 protein is CASSWDRSYEQYF. The DNA is TGTGCCAGCAGCTGGGACAGGAGCTACGAGCAGTACTTC.